Following are 23 T cell receptor beta chains from one sample sequenced in a study of metastatic and nonmetastatic thyroid tumors. TCRdb re-called the PCR reads via MiXCR. This table holds 20,000 to 25,000 clones, approximately 20% found once. Thyroid surgery was performed in patients who had received no treatment beforehand. Sample: blood. Every receptor here comes from a male donor with papillary thyroid cancer or a benign thyroid nodule (not recorded which). Some clones in this sample may be carry-over from other donors' samples.

The sample holds many counts of this clone. The chain has TRBV20-1 and TRBJ2-1, with D possibly called TRBD1 or TRBD2 (5 bases each). Germline lookup yields CDR1 DFQATT and CDR2 SNEGSKA (reference sequence). Trimming left V 3 bases short and J 6 bases short, with 15 bases between. This CDR3 is built from 14 residues. The CDR3: CSASWVSRGNEQFF. CDR3 DNA: TGCAGTGCTAGTTGGGTCTCGAGGGGCAATGAGCAGTTCTTC.

This clone came up many times. The gene calls are TRBV4-1 and TRBJ2-1; weak D call: TRBD1 (5 bases). This CDR3 region has 16 residues. Trimming removed 3 bases from V and 5 bases from J, with 17 bases in between. Germline lookup yields CDR1 MGHRA and CDR2 YSYEKL. CDR3 coding DNA: TGCGCCAGCAGCCAGGAAGACAGTAATGGGGACAATGAGCAGTTCTTC. It translates to CASSQEDSNGDNEQFF.

This clone was counted many times. CDR3 in amino acids: CASSLEQSYGYTF. For the CDR3, the DNA is TGCGCCAGCAGTCTCGAACAGAGCTATGGCTACACCTTC. The chain carries TRBV4-1 and TRBJ1-2, with D hard to call. Germline loops: CDR1 MGHRA, CDR2 YSYEKL. V was cut by 6 bases and J by 4 bases, with 12 bases left in between. CDR3 size: 13 residues.

This clone was seen many times. The gene calls are TRBV15 and TRBJ2-1; the match to TRBD2 covers 8 bases. The CDR3 loop spans 14 amino acids. Germline assignment: CDR1 LNHNV and CDR2 YYDKDF (reference sequence). V shed 1 base and J 8 bases; nucleotides not matched to a gene: 4. The CDR3 loop reads CATSRGTSPHEQFF. The CDR3 region has the DNA TGTGCCACCAGCAGAGGGACTAGCCCCCATGAGCAGTTCTTC.

This clone was seen many times. The chain is built from TRBV7-2 and TRBJ2-7; 7 bases are a match to TRBD1. The CDR3 runs 15 residues. Germline CDR1 reads SGHTA; CDR2 reads FQGNSA. With V trimmed by 5 bases and J by 2 bases, 9 bases remained unmatched. For the CDR3, the DNA is TGTGCCAGCAGCCTAGACCGGGACAGAACCTACGAGCAGTACTTC. This gives the protein CASSLDRDRTYEQYF.

Notes on this clone: Compared with germline, one end of the junction differs, possibly owing to a read error. The DNA for the CDR3 is TGCACCAGCGCAACTTGGGCGGCCCGGTTC. Translated, it gives CTSATWAARF. The rearrangement uses TRBV27 and TRBJ2-1; D remains unclear. This CDR3 spans 10 amino acids. The germline CDR1 and CDR2 sequences are MNHEY and SMNVEV (reference sequence).

This clone was counted ten times or more. J is TRBJ1-4 and V is TRBV12-3 or TRBV12-4, with 7 bases aligning to TRBD1. The V segment lost 5 bases and the J segment 3 bases; nucleotides outside the gene matches: 3. The CDR3 runs 14 residues. The CDR3 protein is CASSQGGANEKLFF. As DNA, the CDR3 is TGTGCCAGCAGTCAGGGGGGAGCTAATGAAAAACTGTTTTTT.

This clone was observed at least ten times. The V gene is TRBV20-1, the J gene TRBJ1-2, with D uncertain. Trimming removed 3 bases at V and 4 bases at J, with 6 bases between. The germline V gene has CDR1 DFQATT and CDR2 SNEGSKA (reference sequence). This CDR3 has 11 amino acids. Here the CDR3 DNA reads TGCAGTGCTAGGGAGCTCTATGGCTACACCTTC. It specifies CSARELYGYTF.

This sequence joins TRBV3-1 and TRBJ2-7; D gene uncertain. The V gene lost 0 bases and the J gene lost 2 bases, with 8 bases spanning the gap. This CDR3 contains 14 residues. Germline V gene sequence: CDR1 LGHDT, CDR2 YNNKEL (reference sequence). The CDR3 region has the DNA TGTGCCAGCAGCCAAGATGTAGGGCCCTACGAGCAGTACTTC. Residues: CASSQDVGPYEQYF.

About this clone: At one end, the junction sequence differs from germline, possibly due to a read error. J is TRBJ2-2 and V is TRBV5-1; D possibly uses TRBD1 or TRBD2 (5 bases each). Per the germline V gene, CDR1 is SGHRS and CDR2 is YFSETQ. The CDR3 totals 16 residues. CDR3 sequence reads: CASSLHRRSGTGEQFF. The CDR3 nucleotides read TGCGCCAGCAGCTTACACAGGCGTTCTGGGACCGGGGAGCAGTTTTTT.

This clone was recorded many times. The J gene is TRBJ1-2, the V gene TRBV6-1; 9 bases map to TRBD1. The CDR3 has 16 amino acids. J was trimmed by 5 bases and V by 7 bases; bases with no gene match: 14. Germline V CDR1 and CDR2: MNHNS, SASEGT. The CDR3 sequence is CASNPVTGTGRYGYTF. DNA of the CDR3: TGTGCCAGCAACCCCGTTACAGGGACAGGGAGGTATGGCTACACCTTC.

In this sample, this clone turned up many times. Given a much more abundant clone one base away, this may be a read error. The chain links TRBV20-1 to TRBJ1-1; a weak D match, TRBD1 (6 bases). The germline CDR1 and CDR2 sequences are DFQATT and SNEGSKA (reference sequence). This CDR3 has 12 residues. V dropped 4 bases and J dropped 3 bases, with 9 bases sitting between them. The CDR3 bases are TGCAGTGCTAAAGCAGGGGACACTGAAGCTTTCTTT. It translates to CSAKAGDTEAFF.

As regards this clone: Mismatch with germline at one junction end may stem from a read error. V and J are TRBV7-7 and TRBJ2-5; possible D gene TRBD2, 6 bases. This CDR3 comprises 15 residues. The germline V gene has CDR1 SSHAT and CDR2 FNYEAQ (reference sequence). The CDR3 DNA is TGTGCTAGCAGCCTCGGGGGTGTGGGTCAAGAGACCCAGTACTTC. It encodes CASSLGGVGQETQYF.

The V gene is TRBV4-1, the J gene TRBJ2-7, with D perhaps TRBD1 or TRBD2 (5 bases each). CDR3 length equals 17 residues. V lost 0 bases, J lost 0 bases, and 15 bases lay in between. Germline V lookup: CDR1 MGHRA, CDR2 YSYEKL. The CDR3 reads CASSQDYRDVSSYEQYF. The CDR3, as DNA: TGCGCCAGCAGCCAAGACTACCGGGACGTTAGCTCCTACGAGCAGTACTTC.

This clone was detected only a few times. The chain carries TRBV5-4 and TRBJ1-2, with TRBD1 matching over 7 bases. Germline V gene lookup returns CDR1 SGHNT and CDR2 YYREEE (reference sequence). The CDR3 has 12 amino acids. The V and J ends lost 9 bases and 4 bases, in that order; junction bases with no gene match: 6. In DNA, the CDR3 is TGTGCCACCAGGGGGACCGGCTATGGCTACACCTTC. It encodes CATRGTGYGYTF.

The chain has TRBV3-1 and TRBJ2-2; the D gene is possibly TRBD1 (5 bases). This CDR3 comprises 14 residues. With 1 base removed from V and 6 bases from J, the gap between germline ends came to 9 bases. Germline loops: CDR1 LGHDT, CDR2 YNNKEL (reference sequence). CDR3 bases: TGTGCCAGCAGCCAAGGGGGCATCCCCGGGGAGCTGTTTTTT. This sequence encodes CASSQGGIPGELFF.

This clone was found many times. V and J are TRBV7-3 and TRBJ2-2; 7 nucleotides align to TRBD2. The germline V gene encodes CDR1 SGHTA and CDR2 FQGTGA. V trimming: 4 bases; J trimming: 3 bases; junction bases outside the gene matches: 8. This CDR3 is 16 amino acids long. CDR3 sequence reads: CASSSIGRAHTGELFF. DNA of the CDR3: TGTGCCAGCAGCTCTATAGGGAGGGCACACACCGGGGAGCTGTTTTTT.

This clone was seen many times. The gene calls are TRBV7-3 and TRBJ2-1, with D possibly TRBD2 on 5 matching bases. V shed 2 bases and J shed 8 bases, with 16 bases lying between them. This CDR3 comprises 15 residues. CDR1 SGHTA and CDR2 FQGTGA come from the germline V gene. The DNA for the CDR3 is TGTGCCAGCAGCTTAGTCGGCGACGTGGGAGATGAGCAGTTCTTC. This sequence encodes CASSLVGDVGDEQFF.

This clone was counted many times. The chain couples TRBV28 to TRBJ1-2; no reliable D call. Germline V gene data show CDR1 as MDHEN and CDR2 as SYDVKM. Trimming took off 9 bases at V and 5 bases at J, with 7 bases between the two ends. The CDR3 is 10 amino acids. The DNA of the CDR3 is TGTGCCAGATTCTATTATGGCTACACCTTC. Translated: CARFYYGYTF.

This clone was recorded at least ten times. The chain uses TRBV6-1 and TRBJ1-2; a weak D match, TRBD1 (5 bases). This CDR3 has 13 amino acids. CDR1 and CDR2 (germline): MNHNS, SASEGT. V was trimmed by 7 bases and J by 3 bases, leaving 12 bases between them. The CDR3 region has the DNA TGTGCCAGCACCAGGGTTATGGACTATGGCTACACCTTC. Translated: CASTRVMDYGYTF.

This chain connects TRBV4-1 to TRBJ1-5; TRBD1 is a possible D gene (5 bases). The CDR3 length is 17 residues. V lost 4 bases and J lost 2, with 18 bases in between. Germline CDR1 and CDR2: MGHRA and YSYEKL. This CDR3 reads CASSPYLAGTGNQPQHF. Here the CDR3 DNA reads TGCGCCAGCAGCCCCTACCTGGCTGGGACGGGCAATCAGCCCCAGCATTTT.

There are many counts of this clone. The rearrangement joins TRBV30 to TRBJ2-5; weak D call: TRBD2 (5 bases). Germline CDR1 and CDR2: GTSNPN and SVGIG (reference sequence). The CDR3 loop spans 12 amino acids. V was shortened by 0 bases and J by 5 bases, with 7 bases between the two germline ends. CDR3 region: CAWSVRGETQYF. CDR3 in DNA: TGTGCCTGGAGTGTCCGGGGTGAGACCCAGTACTTC. Full variable domain (outside the CDR3, taken from reference TRBV30 and TRBJ2-5): SQTIHQWPATLVQPVGSPLSLECTVEGTSNPNLYWYRQAAGRGLQLLFYSVGIGQISSEVPQNLSASRPQDRQFILSSKKLLLSDSGFYLCAWSVRGETQYFGPGTRLLVL.

Worth noting for this clone: A read error may be the cause here, since a much bigger clone is one base away. Here the CDR3 reads CVSSLRGGQETQYF. The CDR3 nucleotides are TGCGTCAGCAGCCTCCGGGGGGGGCAAGAGACCCAGTACTTC. The rearrangement links TRBV4-1 to TRBJ2-5; 8 bases match TRBD2. The CDR3 extends over 14 amino acids. Germline-derived CDR1 and CDR2 are MGHRA and YSYEKL.